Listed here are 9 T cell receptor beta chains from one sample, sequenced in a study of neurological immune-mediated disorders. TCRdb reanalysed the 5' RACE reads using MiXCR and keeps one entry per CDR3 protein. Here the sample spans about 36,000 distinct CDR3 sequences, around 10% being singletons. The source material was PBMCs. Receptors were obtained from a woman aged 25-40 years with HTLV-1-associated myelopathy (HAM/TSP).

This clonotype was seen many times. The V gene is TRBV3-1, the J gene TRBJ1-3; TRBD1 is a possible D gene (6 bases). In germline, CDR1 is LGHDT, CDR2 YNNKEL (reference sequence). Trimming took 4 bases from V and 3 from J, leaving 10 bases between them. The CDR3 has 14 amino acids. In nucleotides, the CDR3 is TGTGCCAGCAGCCGGACAGCCGATGGAAACACCATATATTTT. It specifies CASSRTADGNTIYF.

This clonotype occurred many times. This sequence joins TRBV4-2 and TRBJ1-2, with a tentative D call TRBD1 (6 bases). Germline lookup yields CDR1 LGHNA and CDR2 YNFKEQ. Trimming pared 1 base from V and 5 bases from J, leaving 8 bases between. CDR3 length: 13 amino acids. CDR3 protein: CASSQGGGYGYTF. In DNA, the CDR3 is TGTGCCAGCAGCCAAGGAGGGGGATATGGCTACACCTTC.

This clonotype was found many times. Written as DNA, the CDR3 is TGCGCCAGCAGCCAAGTGACAGGGAACGATGAGCAGTTCTTC. Its protein is CASSQVTGNDEQFF. This sequence joins TRBV4-1 and TRBJ2-1; 7 bases agree with TRBD1. Looked up from germline, CDR1 is MGHRA and CDR2 is YSYEKL. The CDR3 runs 14 residues. V gave up 1 base and J gave up 8 bases; unmatched junction bases: 5.

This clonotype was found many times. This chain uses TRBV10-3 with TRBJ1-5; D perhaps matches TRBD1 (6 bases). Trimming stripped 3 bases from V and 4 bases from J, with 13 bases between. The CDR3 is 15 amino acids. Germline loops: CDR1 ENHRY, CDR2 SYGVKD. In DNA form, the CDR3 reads TGTGCCATCAGTGATGACAGGATGAGTAATCAGCCCCAGCATTTT. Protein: CAISDDRMSNQPQHF.

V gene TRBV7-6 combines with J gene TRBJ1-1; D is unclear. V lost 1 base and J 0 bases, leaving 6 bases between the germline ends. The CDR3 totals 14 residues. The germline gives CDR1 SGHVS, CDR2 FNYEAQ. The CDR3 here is CASSLDAVNTEAFF. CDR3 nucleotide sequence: TGTGCCAGCAGCTTAGATGCAGTGAACACTGAAGCTTTCTTT.

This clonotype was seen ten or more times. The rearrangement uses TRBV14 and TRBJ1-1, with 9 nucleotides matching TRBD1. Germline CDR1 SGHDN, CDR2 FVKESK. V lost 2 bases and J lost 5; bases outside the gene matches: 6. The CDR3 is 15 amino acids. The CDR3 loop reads CASSQLQGARTEAFF. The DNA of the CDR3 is TGTGCCAGCAGCCAACTACAGGGGGCGCGGACTGAAGCTTTCTTT.

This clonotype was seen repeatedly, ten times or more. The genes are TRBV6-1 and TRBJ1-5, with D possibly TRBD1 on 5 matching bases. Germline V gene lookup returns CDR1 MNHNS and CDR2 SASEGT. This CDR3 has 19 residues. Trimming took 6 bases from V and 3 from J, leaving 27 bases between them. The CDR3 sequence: CASSDQRKTVTYLNQPQHF. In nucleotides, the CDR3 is TGTGCCAGCAGCGACCAAAGAAAGACAGTCACCTATCTCAATCAGCCCCAGCATTTT.

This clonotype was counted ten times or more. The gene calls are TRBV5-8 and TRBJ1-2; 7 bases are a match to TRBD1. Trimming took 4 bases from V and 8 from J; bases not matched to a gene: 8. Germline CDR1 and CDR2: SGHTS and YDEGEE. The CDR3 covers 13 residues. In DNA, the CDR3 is TGTGCCAGCAGCCTGGACAGGAACGGGGGCTACACCTTC. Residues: CASSLDRNGGYTF.

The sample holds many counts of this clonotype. CDR3 DNA: TGCAGTGCCCCGACAGGGGCAGGGGGCACTGAAGCTTTCTTT. It translates to CSAPTGAGGTEAFF. The chain has TRBV20-1 and TRBJ1-1; TRBD1 agrees at 8 bases. V trimming: 6 bases; J trimming: 4 bases; junction bases outside the gene matches: 10. Germline CDR1 and CDR2: DFQATT and SNEGSKA (reference sequence). This CDR3 has 14 amino acids.